The present entry profiles one T cell receptor (beta chain) with its context. The record originates from a study of blood T cell repertoires in COVID-19. Study at large: Sites across the United States, Italy and Spain contributed samples from acute and convalescent COVID-19. The analysed material was cDNA or gDNA that came from T cells, B-cell-depleted T cells, or PBMCs.

This CDR3 has 14 residues. Germline assignment: CDR1 SGHRS and CDR2 YFSETQ. V shed 4 bases and J 2 bases; nucleotides not matched to a gene: 4. In the original analysis: Amplification of reference gene primers provided the estimated nucleated cell counts. Repertoires were generated with immunoSEQ multiplex PCR, while TCRdb's copy carries only in-frame clones and drops some. V, J and clone size were drawn from that table, and D and trimming were deduced from the DNA. The table lists approximately 100,000 clones, around nine tenths of them singletons. The sequence derives from a man in his sixties or seventies with acute or convalescent COVID-19. Source material: peripheral blood. This chain connects TRBV5-1 to TRBJ2-5; 8 bases line up with TRBD2. CDR3 amino acids: CASSRGGTQETQYF. The DNA for the CDR3 is TGCGCCAGCAGCCGGGGGGGAACTCAAGAGACCCAGTACTTC.